This T cell receptor beta chain was sequenced during a study of blood T cell repertoires in COVID-19. Study-level background: The United States, Italy and Spain were the sources of the acute and convalescent COVID-19 samples. T cells, B-cell-depleted T cells, or PBMCs supplied cDNA or gDNA.

As originally analysed: Quantification of nucleated cells was approximated via reference gene primer amplification. Method: immunoSEQ multiplex PCR; TCRdb's copy keeps in-frame clones and lacks some. The DNA gave D and trimming, while V, J and clone size come from that table. The sample shows more than 150,000 clones, roughly nine tenths of them seen only once. Germline CDR1 SGDLS, CDR2 YYNGEE. V was shortened by 3 bases and J by 5 bases, with 21 bases between the two germline ends. The CDR3 totals 18 residues. V gene TRBV9 combines with J gene TRBJ1-6, with D perhaps matching TRBD1 (5 bases). The material sequenced was peripheral blood. The receptor comes from a man aged 70 or older with active or convalescent COVID-19. The CDR3 coding sequence is TGTGCCAGCAGCGGCCCCCCGGGGAGGGGAAACCATAATTCACCCCTCCACTTT. Translated: CASSGPPGRGNHNSPLHF.